This T cell receptor (beta chain) was documented in a study of blood T cell repertoires in COVID-19 (dated by TCRdb to 2018 to 2021). General notes on the study: Samples from collaborators originated in the United States, Italy and Spain and spanned both the acute and convalescent phases of COVID-19. Sample metadata almost always included a de-identified subject ID, COVID-19 status, age in years and sex. The samples were drawn from two sources: the first 160 participants of the ongoing ImmuneRACE study, and 1,254 subjects contributed by 6 global collaborators. Where available, HLA class I and class II types were taken from metadata supplied by the sample provider and were not determined by assay-based typing. The prospective study material was composed of cDNA or gDNA derived from T cells, B-cell-depleted T cells, or PBMCs. A freely available public database, intended as a resource for researchers studying the immune response to SARS-CoV-2, is where the repertoires were released. The dataset comprised deeply sampled blood TCRbeta repertoires from subjects exposed to, actively infected with, or recovered from COVID-19. What the authors observed across the whole study: The amount of clinical and demographic metadata varied by source and participant and was provided uncurated.

From the germline V gene, CDR1 is SGHRS and CDR2 is YFSETQ. From its cysteine to its phenylalanine, the CDR3 spans 15 amino acids. The CDR3 DNA has 45 bases and is translated from base 1. At the junction V is shortened by 4 bases and J by 2 bases; bases outside the gene matches: 7. Whole blood was collected in K2EDTA tubes by collaborating institutions according to the institutions' own protocols. Collaborator samples were shipped for TCRbeta analysis as frozen whole blood, isolated PBMCs, or DNA extracted from either sample type. Regarding this clone: Its antigen specificity is not known. No base quality information exists; no much larger clone differs at one position.

TCRbeta CDR3 regions were amplified from genomic DNA by means of the immunoSEQ Assay, a bias-controlled multiplex PCR. On the study's bioinformatics: Within the assay, amplification of reference gene primers was used to estimate how many nucleated cells each sample contained. Sequence reads were collapsed and filtered to measure the absolute abundance of every unique TCRbeta CDR3 rearrangement. For each sample, productive Simpson clonality was calculated by taking the square root of Simpson's diversity index across productive rearrangements. TCRdb re-hosts the immuneACCESS table, in-frame sequences only. Its copies lack some clones; in the studies checked, an unresolved V gene accounts for under half of them, and the cause for the rest is not known. D and trimming come from the DNA, and the V and J calls and clone size come from that table. The sample records roughly 92,000 clones, roughly 86% of which are singletons. The top ten clonotypes cover approximately 10% of the sample.

Specimen: peripheral blood. The receptor was derived from a man aged 50-59 years with acute or convalescent COVID-19. The chain was built from TRBV5-1 and TRBJ2-7; 9 middle bases align to TRBD1. The DNA reads as follows: TGCGCCAGCAGCCTCACCGGGACAGGGCCCTACGAGCAGTACTTC. Its amino acids are CASSLTGTGPYEQYF.